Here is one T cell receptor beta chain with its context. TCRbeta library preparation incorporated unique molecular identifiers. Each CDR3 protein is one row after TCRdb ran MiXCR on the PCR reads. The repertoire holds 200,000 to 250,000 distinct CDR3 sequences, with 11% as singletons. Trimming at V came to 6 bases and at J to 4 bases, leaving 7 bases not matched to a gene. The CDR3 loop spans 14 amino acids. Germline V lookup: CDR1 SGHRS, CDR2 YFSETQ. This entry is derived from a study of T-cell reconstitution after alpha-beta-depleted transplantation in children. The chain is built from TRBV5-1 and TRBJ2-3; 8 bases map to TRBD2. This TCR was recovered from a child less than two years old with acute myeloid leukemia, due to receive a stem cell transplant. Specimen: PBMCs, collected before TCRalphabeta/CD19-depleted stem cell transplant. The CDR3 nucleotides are TGCGCCAGCACCCCCAGCGGGAGCGCAGATACGCAGTATTTT. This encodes CASTPSGSADTQYF.